Listed below are T cell receptor beta chains from one sample, sequenced in a study of breast tumors, draining lymph nodes, adjacent tissues. TCRdb reprocessed the multiplex PCR reads via MiXCR and lists one record per CDR3 protein. The sample yields roughly 80,000 distinct CDR3 sequences, roughly 19% seen once. The sample taken for sequencing was axillary lymph node tissue. The receptors were gathered from a female donor with breast cancer. Some clones in this sample may be carry-over from other donors' samples. CDR3s include the opening cysteine and the closing phenylalanine or tryptophan. A D gene is named only where the DNA matches it firmly.

d_call cdr3_length j_call v_call cdr3_aa
- 15 TRBJ2-1 TRBV28 CASSLGSELYNEQFF
- 13 TRBJ2-1 TRBV28 CASSLSRRVEQFF
- 15 TRBJ2-5 TRBV9 CASSVEPDYRETQYF
- 17 TRBJ1-4 TRBV19 CASSSSTGRGRDEKLFF
TRBD2 16 TRBJ2-5 TRBV20-1 CSARTTSGRPGETQYF
- 16 TRBJ1-3 TRBV7-8 CASSLYQQSSGNTIYF
- 14 TRBJ1-2 TRBV4-1 CASSAGAPTYGYTF
- 15 TRBJ2-7 TRBV4-2 CASSQDWQGGDEQYF
- 15 TRBJ2-3 TRBV7-6 CASSLTPAETDTQYF
TRBD2 18 TRBJ2-1 TRBV11-2 CASSLVWVAGGSYNEQFF
- 15 TRBJ2-1 TRBV9 CASSTPRDSYNEQFF
TRBD2 14 TRBJ2-5 TRBV12-3/TRBV12-4 CASSFGGREETQYF
TRBD1 18 TRBJ2-3 TRBV7-2 CASSRWFIGQGSGDTQYF
TRBD2 20 TRBJ2-7 TRBV4-1 CASSRIIIGTSGRLSYEQYF
- 14 TRBJ1-4 TRBV5-5 CASSLVGYSEKLFF
TRBD2 16 TRBJ2-5 TRBV20-1 CSASDRGGSRGETQYF
TRBD1 15 TRBJ2-3 TRBV5-6 CASSFDRGSEDTQYF
TRBD1 14 TRBJ2-1 TRBV6-6 CASGTDRGFHEQFF
- 13 TRBJ1-2 TRBV7-2 CASSFGRGYGYTF
- 18 TRBJ2-7 TRBV11-3 CASSTHSPPQGSSYEQYF
TRBD2 14 TRBJ2-1 TRBV7-7 CASSLGGGRGEQFF
- 14 TRBJ2-1 TRBV11-2 CASSLVIKENEQFF
TRBD2 17 TRBJ2-1 TRBV10-2 CASSELLAGGFRNEQFF
TRBD2 17 TRBJ2-2 TRBV9 CASSVGGLAGVGGELFF
- 16 TRBJ1-4 TRBV11-2 CASSSKGSGVNEKLFF
TRBD2 17 TRBJ2-1 TRBV7-6 CASSPDSLPSGYNEQFF
TRBD2 15 TRBJ2-7 TRBV7-9 CAISPFSGSVYEQYF
- 15 TRBJ2-7 TRBV3-2 CASSHKREAPYEQYF